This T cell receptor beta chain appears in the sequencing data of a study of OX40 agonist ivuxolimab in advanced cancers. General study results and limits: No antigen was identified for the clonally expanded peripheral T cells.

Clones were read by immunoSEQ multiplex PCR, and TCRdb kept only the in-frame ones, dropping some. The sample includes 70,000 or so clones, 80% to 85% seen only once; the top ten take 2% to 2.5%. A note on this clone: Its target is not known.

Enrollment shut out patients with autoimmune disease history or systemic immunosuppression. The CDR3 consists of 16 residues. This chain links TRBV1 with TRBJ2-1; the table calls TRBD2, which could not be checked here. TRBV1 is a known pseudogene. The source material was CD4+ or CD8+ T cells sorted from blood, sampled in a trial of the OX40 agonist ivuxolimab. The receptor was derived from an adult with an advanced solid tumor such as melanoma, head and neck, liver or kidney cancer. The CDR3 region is CTSSQDSVFSYNEQFF. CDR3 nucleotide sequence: TGCACCAGCAGCCAAGATTCCGTATTCTCCTACAATGAGCAGTTCTTC.